This passage covers 16 T cell receptor beta chains from one sample sequenced in a study of blood T cell repertoires in COVID-19. The data were produced by immunoSEQ multiplex PCR, yet TCRdb's version contains in-frame clones alone and is incomplete. The sample consists of 200,000 to 300,000 clones, approximately 88% of them appearing once. The specimen was PBMCs or T cells enriched from blood (not recorded which). Source of these receptors: a woman aged 40 to 50 who had been exposed to COVID-19.

The chain couples TRBV28 to TRBJ2-3; 11 bases are a match to TRBD2. V lost 7 bases and J lost 9; bases outside the gene matches: 18. The length of the CDR3 is 17 residues. CDR1 and CDR2 from the germline V gene are MDHEN and SYDVKM. The CDR3 protein is CASKEGLRVAGGNTQYF. The CDR3 nucleotides are TGTGCCAGCAAAGAGGGTCTTCGGGTAGCGGGAGGGAACACGCAGTATTTT.

This clone was detected only a few times. The CDR3 DNA reads as TGTGCCAGCAGTTACTACGCCCCGGGACAGCAGTATAGCAATCAGCCCCAGCATTTT. Protein product: CASSYYAPGQQYSNQPQHF. J is TRBJ1-5 and V is TRBV27; 7 bases match TRBD1. J gave up 0 bases and V 4 bases, and 15 bases lay outside the gene matches. The germline V gene has CDR1 MNHEY and CDR2 SMNVEV (reference sequence). The CDR3 loop spans 19 amino acids.

The rearrangement uses TRBV3-1 (or the pseudogene TRBV3-2) and TRBJ1-3, with D unclear. CDR1 is LGHDT, CDR2 YNNKEL, per germline (reference sequence). Deletions cut 6 bases from V and 0 bases from J, with 6 bases between. This CDR3 spans 13 amino acids. DNA of the CDR3: TGTGCCAGCAGTCACAGCTCTGGAAACACCATATATTTT. It specifies CASSHSSGNTIYF.

The chain joins TRBV24-1 to TRBJ2-2; 7 bases agree with TRBD1. Germline-derived CDR1 and CDR2 are KGHDR and SFDVKD. V was pared by 4 bases and J by 2 bases, with 9 bases of the junction left unmatched. This CDR3 has 17 residues. CDR3 sequence reads: CATSDRTGPINTGELFF. DNA of the CDR3: TGTGCCACCAGTGACCGGACAGGCCCTATAAACACCGGGGAGCTGTTTTTT.

J is TRBJ1-1 and V is TRBV6-5; weak D call: TRBD1 (6 bases). The CDR3 is made up of 14 amino acids. Germline CDR1 MNHEY, CDR2 SVGAGI. Trimming took off 2 bases at V and 5 bases at J, with 12 bases between the two ends. The CDR3 region is CASSYEAGVTEAFF. CDR3 nucleotides: TGTGCCAGCAGTTACGAGGCAGGGGTGACTGAAGCTTTCTTT.

V is TRBV11-3 and J is TRBJ2-7; D not certain. The CDR3 has 13 residues. Germline-derived CDR1 and CDR2 are SGHNT and YENEEA. V was shortened by 2 bases and J by 5 bases, with 10 bases between the two germline ends. The CDR3 loop is CASSLSGSNEQYF. In DNA, the CDR3 is TGTGCCAGCAGCTTATCAGGTTCCAACGAGCAGTACTTC. Drawing the rest from reference TRBV11-3 and TRBJ2-7, the complete variable domain is EAGVVQSPRYKIIEKKQPVAFWCNPISGHNTLYWYLQNLGQGPELLIRYENEEAVDDSQLPKDRFSAERLKGVDSTLKIQPAELGDSAVYLCASSLSGSNEQYFGPGTRLTVT.

J is TRBJ1-2 and V is TRBV5-7, with D possibly matching TRBD1 (5 bases). TRBV5-7 is assigned to the ORF class and has an uncertain function. The CDR3 length is 15 residues. The V end lost 3 bases, the J end lost 0 bases, and 12 bases lay between the germline ends. The CDR3 nucleotides read TGTGCCAGCAGCTCTGTCCCGACAGCTAACTATGGCTACACCTTC. It encodes CASSSVPTANYGYTF.

This chain connects TRBV2 to TRBJ2-3; D possibly corresponds to TRBD2 (6 bases). V shed 6 bases and J shed 6 bases, with 22 bases lying between them. This CDR3 contains 16 residues. Per the germline V gene, CDR1 is SNHLY and CDR2 is FYNNEI. The CDR3 sequence is CASSALGVAEADTQYF. The CDR3 region has the DNA TGTGCCAGCAGCGCACTGGGAGTAGCGGAGGCGGATACGCAGTATTTT. Full variable domain (remainder filled in from reference TRBV2 and TRBJ2-3): EPEVTQTPSHQVTQMGQEVILRCVPISNHLYFYWYRQILGQKVEFLVSFYNNEISEKSEIFDDQFSVERPDGSNFTLKIRSTKLEDSAMYFCASSALGVAEADTQYFGPGTRLTVL.

The CDR3 loop is CASSQDDPLDRSEETQYF. In DNA, the CDR3 is TGTGCCAGCAGCCAAGATGACCCCTTGGACAGATCAGAAGAGACCCAGTACTTC. The chain employs TRBV3-1 (or the pseudogene TRBV3-2) and TRBJ2-5; weak D call: TRBD1 (6 bases). The CDR3 loop spans 18 amino acids. Germline CDR1 and CDR2: LGHDT and YNNKEL (reference sequence). V lost 0 bases and J 3 bases, leaving 20 bases between the germline ends.

This clone was seen once. This rearrangement joins TRBV20-1 to TRBJ2-3; the match to TRBD1 covers 9 bases. V was pared by 3 bases and J by 5 bases, with 6 bases of the junction left unmatched. Germline V gene lookup returns CDR1 DFQATT and CDR2 SNEGSKA (reference sequence). CDR3 size: 14 residues. CDR3 region: CSASKGQGIDTQYF. The CDR3 DNA is TGCAGTGCTAGTAAAGGACAGGGGATAGATACGCAGTATTTT.

The chain joins TRBV7-2 to TRBJ2-6; TRBD1 is a possible D gene (8 bases). Per the germline V gene, CDR1 is SGHTA and CDR2 is FQGNSA. The CDR3 totals 17 residues. Deletions cut 5 bases from V and 2 bases from J, with 16 bases between. This CDR3 reads CASSLQQGGAGANVLTF. CDR3 sequence (DNA): TGTGCCAGCAGCCTCCAACAGGGGGGGGCTGGGGCCAACGTCCTGACTTTC.

This clone occurred once. The rearrangement uses TRBV4-2 and TRBJ1-3; possibly TRBD1 for D (6 bases). Germline CDR1 LGHNA, CDR2 YNFKEQ. The V and J ends lost 0 bases and 10 bases respectively, with 10 bases between them. The CDR3 contains 13 residues. The CDR3 sequence is CASSQEATGTIYF. The CDR3 bases are TGTGCCAGCAGCCAAGAGGCGACAGGAACCATATATTTT.

V is TRBV7-6 and J is TRBJ1-1; D gene uncertain. Germline CDR1 is SGHVS and CDR2 is FNYEAQ. The CDR3 spans 13 residues. Trimming cost V 5 bases and J 4 bases, with 11 bases left between them. CDR3 residues: CASSRTRSTEAFF. The DNA for the CDR3 is TGTGCCAGCAGCCGAACAAGATCCACTGAAGCTTTCTTT. The full variable domain, with the rest looked up from reference TRBV7-6 and TRBJ1-1, is GAGVSQSPRYKVTKRGQDVALRCDPISGHVSLYWYRQALGQGPEFLTYFNYEAQQDKSGLPNDRFSAERPEGSISTLTIQRTEQRDSAMYRCASSRTRSTEAFFGQGTRLTVV.

This clone was seen only once. This rearrangement joins TRBV18 to TRBJ1-3; TRBD1 is a possible D gene (6 bases). The V end lost 3 bases, the J end lost 1 base, and 13 bases lay between the germline ends. Germline V gene lookup returns CDR1 KGHSH and CDR2 LQKENI. The CDR3 runs to 16 residues. CDR3 amino acids: CASSPDPQGSGNTIYF. CDR3 DNA sequence: TGTGCCAGCTCACCTGATCCACAGGGTTCTGGAAACACCATATATTTT.

The J gene is TRBJ2-7, the V gene TRBV11-2; TRBD2 matches 8 bases. CDR1 and CDR2 (germline): SGHAT, FQNNGV. The CDR3 contains 15 residues. With 0 bases clipped from V and 3 bases from J, the junction kept 4 bases outside the gene matches. Here the CDR3 DNA reads TGTGCCAGCAGCTTAGAAGCGGGGGTTGGCTACGAGCAGTACTTC. Residues: CASSLEAGVGYEQYF.

The rearrangement uses TRBV9 and TRBJ1-3; 9 nucleotides agree with TRBD1. The length of the CDR3 is 17 residues. Germline loops: CDR1 SGDLS, CDR2 YYNGEE. Losses at the gene ends were 3 bases for V and 4 bases for J; bases not matched to a gene: 11. This chain's CDR3 is CASSALTGTGRGNTIYF. The CDR3 region has the DNA TGTGCCAGCAGCGCCCTAACCGGGACAGGGAGAGGAAACACCATATATTTT.